This T cell receptor beta chain was sequenced in a study of blood T cell repertoires in COVID-19 (dated by TCRdb to about 2020). Background on the whole study: Samples from collaborators originated in the United States, Italy and Spain and spanned both the acute and convalescent phases of COVID-19. Where HLA class I and class II types were available, the types were taken from metadata supplied by the sample provider, not from assay-based typing. A freely available public database, intended as a resource for researchers studying the immune response to SARS-CoV-2, is where the repertoires were released. The prospective study material was composed of cDNA or gDNA derived from T cells, B-cell-depleted T cells, or PBMCs. Nearly every sample came with metadata listing a de-identified subject ID, COVID-19 status, age in years and sex. Samples came from the ongoing ImmuneRACE study (first 160 participants) plus 1,254 subjects from 6 global collaborators. Deeply sampled blood TCRbeta repertoires from subjects exposed to, actively infected with, or recovered from COVID-19 were included in the dataset. Findings and caveats that apply to the study as a whole: Clinical and demographic metadata were provided uncurated, with the amount varying by source and participant.

This clone was seen a handful of times. Its antigen is still unknown. No quality values exist for individual bases; no much larger clone is one base distant. TCRbeta CDR3 regions were amplified from genomic DNA by means of the immunoSEQ Assay, a bias-controlled multiplex PCR. The paper's data handling went like this. Within the assay, amplification of reference gene primers was used to estimate how many nucleated cells each sample contained. Sequence reads were collapsed and filtered to measure the absolute abundance of every unique TCRbeta CDR3 rearrangement. Productive Simpson clonality was computed per sample as the square root of Simpson's diversity index over productive rearrangements. Here the immuneACCESS table is served through TCRdb, limited to in-frame sequences with V and J called. Missing clones are a known gap in these copies; in checked studies unresolved V genes cover under half, and the rest lacks a known reason. The V and J calls and clone size come from that table; D and trimming were worked out from the DNA. Within this sample are 300,000 or so clones, with 83% of them counted one time only. The ten biggest clones cover 1.2% of the sample.

Trimming at the junction amounts to 5 bases on V and 10 bases on J, and the germline ends lie 14 bases apart. The CDR3, from cysteine to phenylalanine, totals 12 residues. Of the read, only the CDR3 DNA is kept; its 36 bases are in frame from base 1. CDR1 and CDR2 (KGHSH, LQKENI) derive from the germline V gene. Whole blood was collected in K2EDTA tubes by collaborating institutions according to the institutions' own protocols. Collaborator samples were shipped for TCRbeta analysis as frozen whole blood, isolated PBMCs, or DNA extracted from either sample type. This receptor was identified in a woman aged 45-65 years with acute or convalescent COVID-19. Recombination connected TRBV18 to TRBJ1-1; TRBD1 is possibly the D segment (5 matching bases). The specimen sequenced was peripheral blood. The CDR3 region: CASSERTSAAFF. Here is the DNA: TGTGCCAGCTCAGAACGGACATCAGCAGCTTTCTTT.